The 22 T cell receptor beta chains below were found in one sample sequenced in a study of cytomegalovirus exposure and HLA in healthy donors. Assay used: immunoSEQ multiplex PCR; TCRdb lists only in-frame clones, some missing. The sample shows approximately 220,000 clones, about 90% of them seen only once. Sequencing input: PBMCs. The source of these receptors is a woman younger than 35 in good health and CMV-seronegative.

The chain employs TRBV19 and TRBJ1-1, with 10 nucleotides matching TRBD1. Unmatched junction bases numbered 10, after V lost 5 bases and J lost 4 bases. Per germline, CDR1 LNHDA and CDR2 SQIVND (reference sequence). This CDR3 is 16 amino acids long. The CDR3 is CASSPAAGTGATEAFF. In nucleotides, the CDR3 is TGTGCCAGTAGTCCCGCGGCGGGGACAGGGGCCACTGAAGCTTTCTTT. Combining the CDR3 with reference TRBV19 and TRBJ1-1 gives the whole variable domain DGGITQSPKYLFRKEGQNVTLSCEQNLNHDAMYWYRQDPGQGLRLIYYSQIVNDFQKGDIAEGYSVSREKKESFPLTVTSAQKNPTAFYLCASSPAAGTGATEAFFGQGTRLTVV.

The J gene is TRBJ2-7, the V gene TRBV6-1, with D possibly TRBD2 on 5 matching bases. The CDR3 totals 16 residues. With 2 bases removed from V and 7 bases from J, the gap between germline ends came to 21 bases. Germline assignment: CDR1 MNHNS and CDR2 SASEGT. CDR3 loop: CASSERTGRARVEQYF. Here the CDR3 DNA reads TGTGCCAGCAGTGAACGGACCGGGCGGGCCAGAGTTGAGCAGTACTTC.

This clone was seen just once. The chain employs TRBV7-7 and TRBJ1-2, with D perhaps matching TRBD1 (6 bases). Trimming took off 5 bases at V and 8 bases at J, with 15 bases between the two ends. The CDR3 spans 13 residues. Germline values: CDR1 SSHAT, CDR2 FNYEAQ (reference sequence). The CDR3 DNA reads TGTGCCAGCAGCGCTCGACAGGTCGAGGGCTACACCTTC. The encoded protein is CASSARQVEGYTF. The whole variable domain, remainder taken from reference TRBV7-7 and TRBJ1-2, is GAGVSQSPRYKVTKRGQDVTLRCDPISSHATLYWYQQALGQGPEFLTYFNYEAQPDKSGLPSDRFSAERPEGSISTLTIQRTEQRDSAMYRCASSARQVEGYTFGSGTRLTVV.

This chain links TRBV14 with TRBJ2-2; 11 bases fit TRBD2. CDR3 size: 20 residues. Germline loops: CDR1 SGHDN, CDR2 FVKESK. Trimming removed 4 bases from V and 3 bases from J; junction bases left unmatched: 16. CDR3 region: CASSRSPTPSGRYHTGELFF. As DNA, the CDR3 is TGTGCCAGCAGCCGATCCCCGACGCCTAGCGGGAGGTATCACACCGGGGAGCTGTTTTTT.

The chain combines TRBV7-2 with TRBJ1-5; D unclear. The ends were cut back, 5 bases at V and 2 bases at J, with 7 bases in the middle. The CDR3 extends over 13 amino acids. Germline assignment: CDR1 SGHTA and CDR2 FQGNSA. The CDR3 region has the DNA TGTGCCAGCAGCCAAGGAGGCAATCAGCCCCAGCATTTT. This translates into CASSQGGNQPQHF.

The DNA for the CDR3 is TGTGCCAGCAGCTTAGACTCCTATGAAGGCGGCTACACCTTC. Translated: CASSLDSYEGGYTF. The gene calls are TRBV7-3 and TRBJ1-2; unclear D gene. V was pared by 2 bases and J by 8 bases, with 15 bases between. The CDR3 is made up of 14 amino acids. Germline CDR1 and CDR2: SGHTA and FQGTGA.

The DNA for the CDR3 is TGTGCCTGGACCACCGGACTAGCGACAGATACGCAGTATTTT. Translating it yields CAWTTGLATDTQYF. The V and J genes are TRBV30 and TRBJ2-3; TRBD2 aligns across 9 bases. From germline, CDR1 is GTSNPN and CDR2 SVGIG (reference sequence). CDR3 length: 14 amino acids. After removal of 4 bases from V and 3 bases from J, the junction contained 5 bases not matched to a gene.

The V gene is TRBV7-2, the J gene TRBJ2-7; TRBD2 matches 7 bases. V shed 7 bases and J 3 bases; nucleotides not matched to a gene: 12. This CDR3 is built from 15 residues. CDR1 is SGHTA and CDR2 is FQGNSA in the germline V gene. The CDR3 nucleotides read TGTGCCAGCACAAAGCCGGGGAGGGCCAGCTACGAGCAGTACTTC. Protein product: CASTKPGRASYEQYF. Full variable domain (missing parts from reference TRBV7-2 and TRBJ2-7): GAGVSQSPSNKVTEKGKDVELRCDPISGHTALYWYRQSLGQGLEFLIYFQGNSAPDKSGLPSDRFSAERTGGSVSTLTIQRTQQEDSAVYLCASTKPGRASYEQYFGPGTRLTVT.

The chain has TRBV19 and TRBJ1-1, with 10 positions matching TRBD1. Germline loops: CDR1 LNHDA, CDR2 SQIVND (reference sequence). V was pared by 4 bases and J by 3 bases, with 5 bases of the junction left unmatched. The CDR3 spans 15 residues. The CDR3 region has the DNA TGTGCCAGTAGTACTGGGGACAGGGGCGACACTGAAGCTTTCTTT. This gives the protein CASSTGDRGDTEAFF.

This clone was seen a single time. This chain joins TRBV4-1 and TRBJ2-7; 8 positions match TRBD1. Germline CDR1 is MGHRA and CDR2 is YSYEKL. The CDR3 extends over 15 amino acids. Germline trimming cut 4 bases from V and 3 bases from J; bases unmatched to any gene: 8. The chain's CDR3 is CASSRQGYLYYEQYF. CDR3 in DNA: TGCGCCAGCAGCCGACAGGGGTACCTCTACTACGAGCAGTACTTC.

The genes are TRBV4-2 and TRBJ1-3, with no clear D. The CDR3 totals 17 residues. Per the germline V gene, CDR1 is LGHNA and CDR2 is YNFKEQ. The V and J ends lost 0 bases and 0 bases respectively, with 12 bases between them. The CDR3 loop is CASSQDWEGYSGNTIYF. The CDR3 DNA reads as TGTGCCAGCAGCCAAGATTGGGAGGGCTACTCTGGAAACACCATATATTTT.

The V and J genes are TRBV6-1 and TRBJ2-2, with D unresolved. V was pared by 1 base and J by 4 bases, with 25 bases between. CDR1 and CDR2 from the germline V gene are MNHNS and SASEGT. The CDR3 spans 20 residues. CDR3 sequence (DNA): TGTGCCAGCAGTGAAGTTCCTTTTACGTCCACCGGGTCCATCACCGGGGAGCTGTTTTTT. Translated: CASSEVPFTSTGSITGELFF.

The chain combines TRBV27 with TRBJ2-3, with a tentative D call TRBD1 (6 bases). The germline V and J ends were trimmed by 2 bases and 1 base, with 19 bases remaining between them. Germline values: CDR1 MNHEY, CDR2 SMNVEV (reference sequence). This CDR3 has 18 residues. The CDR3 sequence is CASSLIGRGVFGTDTQYF. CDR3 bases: TGTGCCAGCAGTTTAATCGGCAGGGGTGTGTTTGGCACAGATACGCAGTATTTT.

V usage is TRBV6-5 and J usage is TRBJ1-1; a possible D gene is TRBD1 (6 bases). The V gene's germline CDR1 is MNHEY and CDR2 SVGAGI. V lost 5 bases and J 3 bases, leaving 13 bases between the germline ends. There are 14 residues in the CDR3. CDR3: CASSEQGVDTEAFF. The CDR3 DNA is TGTGCCAGCAGTGAACAGGGCGTGGACACTGAAGCTTTCTTT.

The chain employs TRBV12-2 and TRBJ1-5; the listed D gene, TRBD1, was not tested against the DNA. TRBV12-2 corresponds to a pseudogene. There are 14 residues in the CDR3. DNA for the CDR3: TGTGCAAGTCGCCAGCGACAGGGCGGAGGCCCCCAGCATTTT. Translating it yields CASRQRQGGGPQHF.

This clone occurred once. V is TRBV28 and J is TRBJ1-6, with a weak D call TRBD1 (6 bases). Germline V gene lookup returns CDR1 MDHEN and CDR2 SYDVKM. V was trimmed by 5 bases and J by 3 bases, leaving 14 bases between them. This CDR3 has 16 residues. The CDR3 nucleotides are TGTGCCAGCAGTCCCTCCGCCAGGGGCTATAATTCACCCCTCCACTTT. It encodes CASSPSARGYNSPLHF. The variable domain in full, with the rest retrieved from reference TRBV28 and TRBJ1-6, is DVKVTQSSRYLVKRTGEKVFLECVQDMDHENMFWYRQDPGLGLRLIYFSYDVKMKEKGDIPEGYSVSREKKERFSLILESASTNQTSMYLCASSPSARGYNSPLHFGNGTRLTVT.

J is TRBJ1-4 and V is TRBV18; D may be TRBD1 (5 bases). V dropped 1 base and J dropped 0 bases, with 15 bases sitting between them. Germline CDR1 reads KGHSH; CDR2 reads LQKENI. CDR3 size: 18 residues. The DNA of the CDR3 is TGTGCCAGCTCACCACGAGACAGCTTCGTTGCAACTAATGAAAAACTGTTTTTT. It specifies CASSPRDSFVATNEKLFF.

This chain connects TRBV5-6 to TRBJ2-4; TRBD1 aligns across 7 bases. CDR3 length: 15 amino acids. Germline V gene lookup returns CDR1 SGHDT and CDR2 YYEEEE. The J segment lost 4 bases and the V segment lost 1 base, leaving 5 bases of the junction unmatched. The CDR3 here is CASSLRGTDKNIQYF. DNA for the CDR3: TGTGCCAGCAGCTTGCGAGGGACAGATAAAAACATTCAGTACTTC.

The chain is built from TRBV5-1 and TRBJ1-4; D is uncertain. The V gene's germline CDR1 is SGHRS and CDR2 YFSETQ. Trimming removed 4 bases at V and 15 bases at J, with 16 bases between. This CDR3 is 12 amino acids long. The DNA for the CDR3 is TGCGCCAGCAGCCTTCTTGGAGAAAAGGTGTTTTTT. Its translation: CASSLLGEKVFF.

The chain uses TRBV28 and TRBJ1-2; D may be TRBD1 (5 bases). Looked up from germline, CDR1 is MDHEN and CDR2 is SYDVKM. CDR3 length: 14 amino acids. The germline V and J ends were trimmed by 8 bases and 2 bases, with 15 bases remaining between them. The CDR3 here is CASDDSPVNYGYTF. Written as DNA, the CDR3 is TGTGCCAGCGACGACAGCCCGGTGAACTATGGCTACACCTTC.

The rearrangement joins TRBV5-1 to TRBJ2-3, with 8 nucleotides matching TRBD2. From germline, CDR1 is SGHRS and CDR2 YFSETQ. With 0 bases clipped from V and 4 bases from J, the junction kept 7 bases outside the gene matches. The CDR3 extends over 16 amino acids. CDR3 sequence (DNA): TGCGCCAGCAGCTTGGGTCCCAGCGGGAGTGCAGATACGCAGTATTTT. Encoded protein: CASSLGPSGSADTQYF.

CDR3 sequence (DNA): TGCAGCGTCCGGAGGGGGCTATCAGATACGCAGTATTTT. Translating it yields CSVRRGLSDTQYF. V gene TRBV29-1 combines with J gene TRBJ2-3; tentatively, D is TRBD1 (7 bases). The CDR3 spans 13 residues. The V gene's germline CDR1 is SQVTM and CDR2 ANQGSEA. Trimming pared 6 bases from V and 4 bases from J, leaving 14 bases between.